This TCR beta chain was identified during a study of T cell responses to AZD1222 COVID-19 vaccine. In the study overall: Second-dose schedules of about 4 or about 12 weeks were combined. Findings and caveats of the study: A reported finding is that nearly half of spike-specific TCRs target unmutated variant regions. Researchers report vaccine-associated CD4 TCRs spanning spike, with dominance at 160-218 and 743-854.

This clone appeared a single time. Its antigen is currently unknown. CDR3 length: 16 amino acids. The V segment lost 3 bases and the J segment 5 bases; nucleotides outside the gene matches: 8. The germline CDR1 and CDR2 sequences are SGHDT and YYEEEE. The data were produced by immunoSEQ multiplex PCR, yet TCRdb's version contains in-frame clones alone and is incomplete. The sample yields around 71,000 clones, about 82% seen once. This chain connects TRBV5-6 to TRBJ1-3, with 10 bases that match TRBD1. The receptor was isolated from an adult in good health. Sequencing used peripheral blood, obtained on day 0 of AZD1222 vaccination. The CDR3 protein is CASSSGTGDTRNTIYF. Here the CDR3 DNA reads TGTGCCAGCAGCTCCGGGACAGGGGATACTCGAAACACCATATATTTT. The full variable domain, its missing parts supplied by reference TRBV5-6 and TRBJ1-3, is DAGVTQSPTHLIKTRGQQVTLRCSPKSGHDTVSWYQQALGQGPQFIFQYYEEEERQRGNFPDRFSGHQFPNYSSELNVNALLLGDSALYLCASSSGTGDTRNTIYFGEGSWLTVV.